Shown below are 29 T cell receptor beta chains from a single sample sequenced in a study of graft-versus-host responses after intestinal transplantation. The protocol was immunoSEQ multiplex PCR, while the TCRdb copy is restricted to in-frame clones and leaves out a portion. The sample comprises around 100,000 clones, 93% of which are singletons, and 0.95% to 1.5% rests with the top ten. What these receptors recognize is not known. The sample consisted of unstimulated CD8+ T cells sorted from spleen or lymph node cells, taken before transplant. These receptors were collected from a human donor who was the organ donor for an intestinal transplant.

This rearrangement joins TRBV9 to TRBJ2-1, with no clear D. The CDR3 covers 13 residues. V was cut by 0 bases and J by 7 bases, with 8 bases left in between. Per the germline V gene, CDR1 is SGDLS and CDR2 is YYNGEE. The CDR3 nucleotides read TGTGCCAGCAGCGTAGTGGCCAGTAATGAGCAGTTCTTC. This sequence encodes CASSVVASNEQFF.

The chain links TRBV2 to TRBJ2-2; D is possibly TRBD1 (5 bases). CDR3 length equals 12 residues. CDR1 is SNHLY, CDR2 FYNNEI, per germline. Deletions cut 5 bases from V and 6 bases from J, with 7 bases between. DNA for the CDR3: TGTGCCAGCAGTCCAGGGTCCGGGGAGCTGTTTTTT. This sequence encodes CASSPGSGELFF.

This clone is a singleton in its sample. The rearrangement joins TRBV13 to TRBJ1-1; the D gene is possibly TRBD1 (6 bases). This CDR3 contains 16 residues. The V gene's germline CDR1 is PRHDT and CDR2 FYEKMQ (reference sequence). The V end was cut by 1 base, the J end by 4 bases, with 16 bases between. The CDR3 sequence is CASSLVGGQKGTEAFF. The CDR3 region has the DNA TGTGCCAGCAGCTTAGTCGGGGGGCAGAAGGGCACTGAAGCTTTCTTT.

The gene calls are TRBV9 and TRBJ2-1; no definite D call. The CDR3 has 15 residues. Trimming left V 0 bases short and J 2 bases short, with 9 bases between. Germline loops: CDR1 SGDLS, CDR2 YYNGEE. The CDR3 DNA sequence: TGTGCCAGCAGCGTAGATGGCTCTACCTACAATGAGCAGTTCTTC. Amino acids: CASSVDGSTYNEQFF.

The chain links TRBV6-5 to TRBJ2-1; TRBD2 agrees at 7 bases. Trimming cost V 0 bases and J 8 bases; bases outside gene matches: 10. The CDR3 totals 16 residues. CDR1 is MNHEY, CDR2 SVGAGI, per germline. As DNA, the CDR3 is TGTGCCAGCAGTTACTCGAACAGCGGGACTCTAGATGAGCAGTTCTTC. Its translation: CASSYSNSGTLDEQFF.

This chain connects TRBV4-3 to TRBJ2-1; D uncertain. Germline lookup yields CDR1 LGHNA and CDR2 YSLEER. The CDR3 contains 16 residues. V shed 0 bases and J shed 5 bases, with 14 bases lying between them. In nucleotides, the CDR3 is TGCGCCAGCAGCCAAGATCCCCCCGCCGTACACAATGAGCAGTTCTTC. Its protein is CASSQDPPAVHNEQFF.

In DNA, the CDR3 is TGTGCCAGCTCACCACCGCGGTACGGTCTTGGCACTGAAGCTTTCTTT. Translation: CASSPPRYGLGTEAFF. V and J are TRBV18 and TRBJ1-1; D ambiguous. Germline assignment: CDR1 KGHSH and CDR2 LQKENI. The CDR3 length is 16 residues. V lost 0 bases and J lost 4, with 15 bases in between.

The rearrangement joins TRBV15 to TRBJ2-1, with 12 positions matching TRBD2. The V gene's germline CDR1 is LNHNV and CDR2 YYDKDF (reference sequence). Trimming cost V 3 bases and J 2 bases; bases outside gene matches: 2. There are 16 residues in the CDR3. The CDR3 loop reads CATSRWTSGTYNEQFF. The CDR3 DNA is TGTGCCACCAGCAGGTGGACTAGCGGGACCTACAATGAGCAGTTCTTC.

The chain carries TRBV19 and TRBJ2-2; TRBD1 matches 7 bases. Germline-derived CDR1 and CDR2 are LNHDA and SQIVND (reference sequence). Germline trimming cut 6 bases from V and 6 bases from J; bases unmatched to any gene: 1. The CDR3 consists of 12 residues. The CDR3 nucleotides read TGTGCCAGTAGCACAGGGGCCGGGGAGCTGTTTTTT. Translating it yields CASSTGAGELFF.

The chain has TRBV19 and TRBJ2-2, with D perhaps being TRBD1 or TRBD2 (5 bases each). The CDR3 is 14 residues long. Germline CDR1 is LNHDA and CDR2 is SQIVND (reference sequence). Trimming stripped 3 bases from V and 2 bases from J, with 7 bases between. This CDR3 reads CASSMGDNTGELFF. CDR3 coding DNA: TGTGCCAGTAGTATGGGGGACAACACCGGGGAGCTGTTTTTT.

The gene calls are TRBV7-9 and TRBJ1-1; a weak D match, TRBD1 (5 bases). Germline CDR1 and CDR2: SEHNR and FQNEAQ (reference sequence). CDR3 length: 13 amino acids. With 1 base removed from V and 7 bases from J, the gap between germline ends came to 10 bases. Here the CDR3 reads CASSLVGQGEAFF. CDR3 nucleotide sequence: TGTGCCAGCAGCTTAGTCGGGCAGGGTGAAGCTTTCTTT.

The CDR3 protein is CASSLSGQQGIYGYTF. CDR3 coding DNA: TGTGCCAGCTCTCTATCCGGACAACAGGGGATCTATGGCTACACCTTC. The rearrangement links TRBV18 to TRBJ1-2; 7 bases align to TRBD1. J lost 4 bases, V lost 6 bases, and 14 bases had no gene match. The CDR3 totals 16 residues. Looked up from germline, CDR1 is KGHSH and CDR2 is LQKENI.

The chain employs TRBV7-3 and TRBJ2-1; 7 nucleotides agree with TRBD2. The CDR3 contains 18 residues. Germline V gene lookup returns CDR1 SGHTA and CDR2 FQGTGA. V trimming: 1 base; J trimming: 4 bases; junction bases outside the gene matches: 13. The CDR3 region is CASSLSPWASGAYNEQFF. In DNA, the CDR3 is TGTGCCAGCAGCTTAAGTCCTTGGGCTAGCGGAGCTTACAATGAGCAGTTCTTC.

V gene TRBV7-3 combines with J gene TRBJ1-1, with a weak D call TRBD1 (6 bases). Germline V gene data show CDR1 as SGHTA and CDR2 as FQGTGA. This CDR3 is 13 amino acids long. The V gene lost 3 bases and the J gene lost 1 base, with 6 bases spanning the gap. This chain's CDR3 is CASSLDRNTEAFF. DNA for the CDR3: TGTGCCAGCAGCTTGGACAGGAACACTGAAGCTTTCTTT.

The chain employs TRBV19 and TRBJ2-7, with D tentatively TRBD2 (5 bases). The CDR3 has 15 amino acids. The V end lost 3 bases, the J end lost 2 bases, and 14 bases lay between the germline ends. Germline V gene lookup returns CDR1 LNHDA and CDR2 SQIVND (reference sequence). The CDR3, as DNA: TGTGCCAGTAGTATGGGTCCGGGAAGGACCTACGAGCAGTACTTC. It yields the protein CASSMGPGRTYEQYF.

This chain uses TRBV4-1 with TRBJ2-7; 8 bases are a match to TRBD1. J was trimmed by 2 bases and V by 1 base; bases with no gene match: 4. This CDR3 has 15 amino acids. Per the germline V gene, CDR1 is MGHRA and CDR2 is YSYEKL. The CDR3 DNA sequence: TGCGCCAGCAGCCAAGGGACAGGGCAGACCTACGAGCAGTACTTC. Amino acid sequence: CASSQGTGQTYEQYF.

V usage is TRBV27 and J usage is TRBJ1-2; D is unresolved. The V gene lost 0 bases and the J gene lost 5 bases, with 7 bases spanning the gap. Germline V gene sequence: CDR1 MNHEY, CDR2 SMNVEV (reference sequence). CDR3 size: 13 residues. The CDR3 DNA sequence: TGTGCCAGCAGTTTATCGGCAGTGTATGGCTACACCTTC. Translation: CASSLSAVYGYTF.

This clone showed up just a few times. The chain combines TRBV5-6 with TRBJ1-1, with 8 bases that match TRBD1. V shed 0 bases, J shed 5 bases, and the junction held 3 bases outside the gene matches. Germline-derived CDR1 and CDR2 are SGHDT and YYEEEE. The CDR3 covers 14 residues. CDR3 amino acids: CASSLAGGWTEAFF. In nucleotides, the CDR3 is TGTGCCAGCAGCTTGGCAGGGGGCTGGACTGAAGCTTTCTTT.

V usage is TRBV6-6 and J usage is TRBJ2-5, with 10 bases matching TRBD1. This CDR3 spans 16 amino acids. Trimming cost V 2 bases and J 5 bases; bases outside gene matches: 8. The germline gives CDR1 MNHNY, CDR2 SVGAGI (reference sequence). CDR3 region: CASSYRRQGAGETQYF. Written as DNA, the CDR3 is TGTGCCAGCAGTTACAGGAGACAGGGGGCAGGGGAGACCCAGTACTTC.

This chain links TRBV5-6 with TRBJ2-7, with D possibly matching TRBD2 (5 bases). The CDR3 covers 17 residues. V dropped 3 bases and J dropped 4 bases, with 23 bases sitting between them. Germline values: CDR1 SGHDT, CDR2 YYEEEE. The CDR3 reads CASSSIDREAQGYEQYF. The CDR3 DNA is TGTGCCAGCAGCTCTATCGACCGGGAAGCCCAAGGTTACGAGCAGTACTTC.

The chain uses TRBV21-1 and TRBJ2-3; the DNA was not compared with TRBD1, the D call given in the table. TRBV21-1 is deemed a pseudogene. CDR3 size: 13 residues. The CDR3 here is CASSKVRALESYF. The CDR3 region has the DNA TGTGCCAGCAGCAAAGTCAGGGCTTTGGAATCTTATTTT.

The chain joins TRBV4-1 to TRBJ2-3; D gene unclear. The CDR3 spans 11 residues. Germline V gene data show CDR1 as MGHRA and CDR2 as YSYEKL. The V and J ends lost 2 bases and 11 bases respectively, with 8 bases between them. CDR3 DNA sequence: TGCGCCAGCAGCCAACTATCGAAGCAGTATTTT. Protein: CASSQLSKQYF.

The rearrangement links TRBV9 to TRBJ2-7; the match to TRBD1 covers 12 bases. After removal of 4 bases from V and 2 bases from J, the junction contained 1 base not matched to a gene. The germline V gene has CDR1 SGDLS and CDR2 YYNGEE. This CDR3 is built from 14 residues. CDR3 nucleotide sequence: TGTGCCAGCAGCCGGGACAGGGGGCCCTACGAGCAGTACTTC. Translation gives CASSRDRGPYEQYF.

The CDR3: CSVLFLHRGIETQYF. The CDR3 bases are TGCAGCGTTCTATTTCTCCACAGGGGGATCGAGACCCAGTACTTC. This rearrangement joins TRBV29-1 to TRBJ2-5, with 8 bases identical to TRBD1. Germline assignment: CDR1 SQVTM and CDR2 ANQGSEA. The CDR3 contains 15 residues. V lost 5 bases to trimming and J lost 5 bases; unmatched junction nucleotides: 13.

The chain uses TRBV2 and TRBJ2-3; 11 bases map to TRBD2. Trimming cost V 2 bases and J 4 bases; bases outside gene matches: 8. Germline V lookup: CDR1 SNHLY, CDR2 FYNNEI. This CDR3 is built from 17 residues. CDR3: CASSEWVAGGPADTQYF. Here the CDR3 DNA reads TGTGCCAGCAGTGAATGGGTAGCGGGAGGGCCAGCAGATACGCAGTATTTT.

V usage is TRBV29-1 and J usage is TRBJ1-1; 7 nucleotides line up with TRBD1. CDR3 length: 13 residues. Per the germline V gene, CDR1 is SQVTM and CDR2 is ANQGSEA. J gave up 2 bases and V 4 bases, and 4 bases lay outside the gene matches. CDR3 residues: CSVGSGGNTEAFF. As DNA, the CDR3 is TGCAGCGTTGGTTCAGGGGGAAACACTGAAGCTTTCTTT.

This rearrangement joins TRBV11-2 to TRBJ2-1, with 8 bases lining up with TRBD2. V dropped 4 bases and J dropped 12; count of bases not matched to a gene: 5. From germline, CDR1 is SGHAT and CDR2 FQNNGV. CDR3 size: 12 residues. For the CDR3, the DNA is TGTGCCAGCAGCTCTCTAGCGGGCTTGCAGTTCTTC. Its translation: CASSSLAGLQFF.

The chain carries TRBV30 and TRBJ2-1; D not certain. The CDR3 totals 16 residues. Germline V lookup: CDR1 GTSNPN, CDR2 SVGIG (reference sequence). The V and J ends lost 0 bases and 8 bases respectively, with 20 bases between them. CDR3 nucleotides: TGTGCCTGGAGTGTCGGTGGCGTTTCGATCGGATATGAGCAGTTCTTC. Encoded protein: CAWSVGGVSIGYEQFF.

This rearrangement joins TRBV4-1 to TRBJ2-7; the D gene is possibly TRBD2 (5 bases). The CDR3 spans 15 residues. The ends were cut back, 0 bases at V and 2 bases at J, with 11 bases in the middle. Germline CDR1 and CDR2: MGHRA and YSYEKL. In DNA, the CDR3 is TGCGCCAGCAGCCAAGATCTGGGGAGCACCTACGAGCAGTACTTC. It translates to CASSQDLGSTYEQYF.